The present entry profiles one TCR beta chain with its context. Sorted-subset replicate PCRs used 150 to 200 ng DNA, around 31,000 T cell genomes. Only in-frame clones appear in the TCRdb table, and some are missing; sequencing was by immunoSEQ multiplex PCR. The sample lists some 1.5 million clones, around 97% occurring once. This CDR3 is built from 14 residues. CDR1 is MNHEY and CDR2 is SVGAGI in the germline V gene. V lost 1 base to trimming and J lost 7 bases, with 10 bases between them. This record belongs to a study of shared clonotypes between healthy human individuals. Across the study: Used for every donor were three CD4 naive, three CD4 memory, two CD8 naive and one CD8 memory plate.

The TCR sequence derives from a man between 25 and 39 years old in good health. The sequenced sample was naive CD4+ T cells sorted from blood. The subset here: CD45RA+ positively selected. This chain links TRBV6-5 with TRBJ1-4; D remains ambiguous. DNA of the CDR3: TGTGCCAGCAGTTACTTAGTGGGAGCTGAAAAACTGTTTTTT. Amino acids: CASSYLVGAEKLFF.